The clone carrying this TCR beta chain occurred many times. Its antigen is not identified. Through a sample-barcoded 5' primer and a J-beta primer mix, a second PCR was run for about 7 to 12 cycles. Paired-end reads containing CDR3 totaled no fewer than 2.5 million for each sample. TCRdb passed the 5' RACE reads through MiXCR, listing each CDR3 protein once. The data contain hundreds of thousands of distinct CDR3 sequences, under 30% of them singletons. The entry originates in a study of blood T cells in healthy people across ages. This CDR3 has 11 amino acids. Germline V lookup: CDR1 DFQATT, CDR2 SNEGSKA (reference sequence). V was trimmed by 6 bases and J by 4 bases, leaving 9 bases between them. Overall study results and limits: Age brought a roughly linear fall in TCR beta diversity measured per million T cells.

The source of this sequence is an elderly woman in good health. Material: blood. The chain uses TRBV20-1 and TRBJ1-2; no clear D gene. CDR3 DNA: TGCAGTGCGCGTCTCTTCTATGGCTACACCTTC. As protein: CSARLFYGYTF.